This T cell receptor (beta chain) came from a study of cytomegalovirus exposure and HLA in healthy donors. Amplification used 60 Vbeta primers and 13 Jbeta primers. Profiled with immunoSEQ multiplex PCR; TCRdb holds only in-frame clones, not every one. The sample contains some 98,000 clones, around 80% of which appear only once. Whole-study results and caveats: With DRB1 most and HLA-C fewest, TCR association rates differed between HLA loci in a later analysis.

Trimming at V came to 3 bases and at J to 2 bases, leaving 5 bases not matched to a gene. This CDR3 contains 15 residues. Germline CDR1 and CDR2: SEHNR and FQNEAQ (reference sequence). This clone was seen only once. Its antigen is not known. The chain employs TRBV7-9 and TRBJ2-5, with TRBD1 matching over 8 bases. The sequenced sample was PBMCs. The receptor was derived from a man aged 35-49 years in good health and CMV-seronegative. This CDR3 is CASSLRQGNQETQYF. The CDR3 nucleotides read TGTGCCAGCAGCTTGAGACAGGGGAATCAAGAGACCCAGTACTTC.